One and the same sample provided the 30 T cell receptor beta chains below, sequenced in a study of T-cell reconstitution after alpha-beta-depleted transplantation in children (dated by TCRdb to the mid-2010s). Libraries were constructed by PCR. The run used an Illumina HiSeq 2500. Molecular barcoding was employed in the preparation of TCR libraries, with unique molecular identifiers being used to normalize TCRbeta repertoire quantification. TCRdb's own reprocessing of the public reads used fastp at Q25 and MiXCR and kept productive beta chains. Each CDR3 protein appears once, grouped with its most common genes and DNA. This sample gives 90,000 to 100,000 distinct CDR3 sequences in total; 9% to 15% of them show up just once. In total, the top ten clones hold roughly 14% of the sample. This material consisted of PBMCs from the stem cell graft donor, taken from the stem cell graft. Every receptor here comes from a human donor who donated a stem cell graft to a child with inherited bone marrow failure.

This clonotype came up many times. The J gene is TRBJ1-1, the V gene TRBV19, with a possible D match to TRBD1 (6 bases). Germline V gene data show CDR1 as LNHDA and CDR2 as SQIVND (reference sequence). Trimming pared 10 bases from V and 4 bases from J, leaving 19 bases between. This CDR3 has 14 amino acids. This CDR3 is CATIQGMGTTEAFF. The CDR3 coding sequence is TGTGCCACTATACAGGGCATGGGGACCACTGAAGCTTTCTTT.

In its sample, this clonotype was seen many times. The chain uses TRBV4-3 and TRBJ2-1; the D is unclear. The V gene lost 1 base and the J gene lost 7 bases, with 2 bases spanning the gap. Germline CDR1 reads LGHNA; CDR2 reads YSLEER. The CDR3 is 11 residues long. The CDR3 DNA sequence: TGCGCCAGCAGCCAAGCTAATGAGCAGTTCTTC. Translation gives CASSQANEQFF.

In this sample, this clonotype turned up many times. The V call is TRBV5-6, the J call TRBJ2-1, with D perhaps being TRBD1 or TRBD2 (7 bases each). The CDR3 is 15 amino acids. The germline V gene has CDR1 SGHDT and CDR2 YYEEEE. V dropped 4 bases and J dropped 2 bases, with 13 bases sitting between them. The CDR3 is CASSQGGEAYNEQFF. CDR3 nucleotides: TGTGCCAGCAGCCAGGGGGGGGAGGCCTACAATGAGCAGTTCTTC.

The chain carries TRBV29-1 and TRBJ2-1; 14 bases are a match to TRBD2. The CDR3 totals 18 residues. J gave up 3 bases and V 4 bases, and 11 bases lay outside the gene matches. Per the germline V gene, CDR1 is SQVTM and CDR2 is ANQGSEA. CDR3 sequence (DNA): TGCAGCGTTGTCCCGTTGACCGGGACTAGCGGGAGCTACAATGAGCAGTTCTTC. This gives the protein CSVVPLTGTSGSYNEQFF.

There are many counts of this clonotype. The chain links TRBV5-1 to TRBJ2-7; the match to TRBD1 covers 9 bases. V gave up 4 bases and J gave up 5 bases; unmatched junction bases: 7. The germline V gene has CDR1 SGHRS and CDR2 YFSETQ. The CDR3 sequence is 14 residues long. The CDR3 nucleotides read TGCGCCAGCAGCCCGGGACAGGGACTGCACGAGCAGTACTTC. This sequence encodes CASSPGQGLHEQYF. Variable domain in full (rest from reference TRBV5-1 and TRBJ2-7): KAGVTQTPRYLIKTRGQQVTLSCSPISGHRSVSWYQQTPGQGLQFLFEYFSETQRNKGNFPGRFSGRQFSNSRSEMNVSTLELGDSALYLCASSPGQGLHEQYFGPGTRLTVT.

This clonotype was found many times. J is TRBJ1-2 and V is TRBV5-1, with D possibly matching TRBD1 (5 bases). CDR1 is SGHRS, CDR2 YFSETQ, per germline. The CDR3 has 13 amino acids. V was trimmed by 3 bases and J by 8 bases, leaving 14 bases between them. The CDR3 reads CASSWDPASGYTF. The DNA for the CDR3 is TGCGCCAGCAGCTGGGACCCGGCCAGCGGCTACACCTTC.

This clonotype was counted ten times or more. This sequence joins TRBV12-3 or TRBV12-4 and TRBJ1-2; tentative D call: TRBD1 (5 bases). Trimming took 5 bases from V and 3 from J, leaving 13 bases between them. The CDR3 runs 14 residues. The CDR3 protein is CASSDRDVDYGYTF. The CDR3 DNA follows: TGTGCCAGCAGTGACCGGGACGTGGACTATGGCTACACCTTC.

This chain connects TRBV30 to TRBJ1-1, with D uncertain. V lost 4 bases to trimming and J lost 4 bases, with 10 bases between them. Germline values: CDR1 GTSNPN, CDR2 SVGIG (reference sequence). CDR3 size: 12 residues. CDR3 region: CAWIRRGTEAFF. For the CDR3, the DNA is TGTGCCTGGATTAGGAGAGGCACTGAAGCTTTCTTT.

This clonotype was recorded many times. The genes are TRBV5-1 and TRBJ2-7; TRBD1 matches at 9 bases. With 4 bases clipped from V and 0 bases from J, the junction kept 5 bases outside the gene matches. The CDR3 loop spans 15 amino acids. Germline assignment: CDR1 SGHRS and CDR2 YFSETQ. CDR3 in DNA: TGCGCCAGCAGCCCAGGGACAGGGAGCTCCTACGAGCAGTACTTC. Amino acids: CASSPGTGSSYEQYF.

The chain is built from TRBV5-4 and TRBJ1-2; D call uncertain. Germline CDR1 SGHNT, CDR2 YYREEE (reference sequence). The V gene lost 3 bases and the J gene lost 4 bases, with 10 bases spanning the gap. The CDR3 consists of 13 residues. CDR3 region: CASSSTVFYGYTF. Here the CDR3 DNA reads TGTGCCAGCAGCTCCACAGTTTTCTATGGCTACACCTTC.

This chain links TRBV15 with TRBJ2-3; D may be TRBD1 or TRBD2 (5 bases each). CDR1 and CDR2 (germline): LNHNV, YYDKDF (reference sequence). Trimming shortened V by 0 bases and J by 3 bases, and 13 bases separated the two germline ends. The CDR3 has 16 residues. The CDR3 here is CATSRDRGVRTDTQYF. The DNA for the CDR3 is TGTGCCACCAGCAGAGATCGAGGGGTGAGGACAGATACGCAGTATTTT.

This clonotype came up many times. The genes are TRBV5-1 and TRBJ2-1; TRBD1 agrees at 8 bases. CDR1 is SGHRS, CDR2 YFSETQ, per germline. The CDR3 spans 15 residues. V shed 4 bases and J 1 base; nucleotides not matched to a gene: 4. This CDR3 is CASSPTGDSYNEQFF. The CDR3 coding sequence is TGCGCCAGCAGCCCGACAGGGGATTCCTACAATGAGCAGTTCTTC.

The sample holds one count of this clonotype. V is TRBV7-2 and J is TRBJ2-7, with D uncertain. The V end lost 0 bases, the J end lost 4 bases, and 13 bases lay between the germline ends. Germline V gene lookup returns CDR1 SGHTA and CDR2 FQGNSA. There are 15 residues in the CDR3. CDR3 in amino acids: CASSLAPQDLYEQYF. The DNA for the CDR3 is TGTGCCAGCAGCTTAGCCCCTCAGGACCTGTACGAGCAGTACTTC.

In this sample, this clonotype turned up a few times. The chain uses TRBV28 and TRBJ2-1; TRBD1 is a possible D gene (6 bases). CDR3 size: 12 residues. Deletions cut 7 bases from V and 7 bases from J, with 11 bases between. Germline V CDR1 and CDR2: MDHEN, SYDVKM. The CDR3 nucleotides are TGTGCCAGCACCTGGGGGCGGAATGAGCAGTTCTTC. It specifies CASTWGRNEQFF.

This clonotype was observed at least ten times. V and J are TRBV29-1 and TRBJ1-2; TRBD1 might be the D (5 bases). V gave up 7 bases and J gave up 6 bases, with 15 bases separating them. CDR1 is SQVTM and CDR2 is ANQGSEA in the germline V gene. This CDR3 region has 12 residues. CDR3 region: CSAGGVRNGYTF. For the CDR3, the DNA is TGCAGCGCGGGGGGGGTGAGGAATGGCTACACCTTC.

This clonotype has at least ten counts. The CDR3 bases are TGCAGTGCTTCCGGGACTAGCGGGGGTTACAATGAGCAGTTCTTC. It codes for CSASGTSGGYNEQFF. V and J are TRBV20-1 and TRBJ2-1; the match to TRBD2 covers 14 bases. After removal of 5 bases from V and 4 bases from J, the junction contained 4 bases not matched to a gene. The CDR3 contains 15 residues. The V gene's germline CDR1 is DFQATT and CDR2 SNEGSKA (reference sequence).

This clonotype was seen many times. V gene TRBV5-1 combines with J gene TRBJ2-1; D is undetermined. Germline CDR1 and CDR2: SGHRS and YFSETQ. CDR3 length equals 16 residues. The V end was cut by 0 bases, the J end by 0 bases, with 10 bases between. The CDR3 DNA reads TGCGCCAGCAGCTTGGTCCCCTCGAGCTCCTACAATGAGCAGTTCTTC. This translates into CASSLVPSSSYNEQFF.

The chain couples TRBV29-1 to TRBJ2-1; possible D gene TRBD2, 6 bases. V was trimmed by 3 bases and J by 6 bases, leaving 15 bases between them. This CDR3 has 14 amino acids. CDR1 is SQVTM, CDR2 ANQGSEA, per germline. The CDR3 nucleotides are TGCAGCGTTGATGTGGGGGGTCCGGGCAATGAGCAGTTCTTC. Protein sequence: CSVDVGGPGNEQFF.

This clonotype was seen a few times. The chain employs TRBV7-6 and TRBJ2-7; D may correspond to TRBD1 or TRBD2 (5 bases each). Trimming shortened V by 1 base and J by 0 bases, and 7 bases separated the two germline ends. The CDR3 has 14 amino acids. Germline V CDR1 and CDR2: SGHVS, FNYEAQ. CDR3 nucleotides: TGTGCCAGCAGCTTAGGGGGGTACTCCTACGAGCAGTACTTC. Translation gives CASSLGGYSYEQYF.

This clonotype was detected a few times. The genes are TRBV14 and TRBJ2-1; 9 bases map to TRBD2. The CDR3 extends over 17 amino acids. Trimming cost V 4 bases and J 3 bases; bases outside gene matches: 10. Per germline, CDR1 SGHDN and CDR2 FVKESK. The DNA of the CDR3 is TGTGCCAGCAGCCCCAGGACCTCTAGCGGGGACTACAATGAGCAGTTCTTC. Its protein product is CASSPRTSSGDYNEQFF.

This clonotype was counted ten times or more. V usage is TRBV29-1 and J usage is TRBJ2-3; unclear D gene. The CDR3 consists of 13 residues. Germline loops: CDR1 SQVTM, CDR2 ANQGSEA. Trimming cost V 6 bases and J 5 bases, with 15 bases left between them. The CDR3: CSVAARFGDTQYF. CDR3 bases: TGCAGCGTGGCAGCCCGTTTCGGAGATACGCAGTATTTT.

This clonotype was recorded many times. The CDR3 spells CASSFVRADSPEAFF. CDR3 coding DNA: TGTGCCAGCAGTTTCGTCCGGGCTGATAGTCCTGAAGCTTTCTTT. This chain uses TRBV12-3 or TRBV12-4 with TRBJ1-1; D gene ambiguous. V lost 3 bases and J 6 bases, leaving 17 bases between the germline ends. The CDR3 runs 15 residues.

This clonotype was counted ten times or more. This rearrangement joins TRBV20-1 to TRBJ2-1, with 7 positions matching TRBD1. The ends lost 5 bases at V and 5 bases at J; junction bases unmatched: 9. CDR3 length: 14 amino acids. The germline V gene has CDR1 DFQATT and CDR2 SNEGSKA (reference sequence). The CDR3 is CSARHRGTNNEQFF. CDR3 bases: TGCAGTGCTCGTCACAGGGGAACCAACAATGAGCAGTTCTTC.

This clonotype was detected many times. This chain links TRBV10-3 with TRBJ2-1; TRBD2 matches at 7 bases. J gave up 4 bases and V 1 base, and 10 bases lay outside the gene matches. The CDR3 spans 17 residues. The germline V gene has CDR1 ENHRY and CDR2 SYGVKD. The CDR3 here is CAISEWASGNTYNEQFF. CDR3 DNA: TGTGCCATCAGTGAGTGGGCTAGCGGAAATACTTACAATGAGCAGTTCTTC.

This clonotype has ten or more counts. The V and J genes are TRBV20-1 and TRBJ1-2; the D is unclear. Trimming removed 2 bases from V and 3 bases from J, with 10 bases in between. This CDR3 has 13 amino acids. Germline V gives CDR1 DFQATT, CDR2 SNEGSKA (reference sequence). CDR3 sequence reads: CSARLDWYYGYTF. Here the CDR3 DNA reads TGCAGTGCTAGACTCGACTGGTACTATGGCTACACCTTC.

The chain links TRBV28 to TRBJ2-1; a weak D match, TRBD2 (6 bases). The CDR3 contains 15 residues. V gave up 3 bases and J gave up 4 bases, with 13 bases separating them. Germline CDR1 and CDR2: MDHEN and SYDVKM. CDR3 residues: CASSLGGNQYNEQFF. In DNA form, the CDR3 reads TGTGCCAGCAGTTTGGGAGGCAATCAATACAATGAGCAGTTCTTC.

At least ten counts were recorded for this clonotype. The chain combines TRBV18 with TRBJ1-4; D call uncertain. The CDR3 consists of 15 residues. Germline CDR1 and CDR2: KGHSH and LQKENI. V was clipped by 3 bases and J by 5 bases, with 13 bases between them. The CDR3 coding sequence is TGTGCCAGCTCACCGGCGGGCAGCCAGAATGAAAAACTGTTTTTT. Translating it yields CASSPAGSQNEKLFF.

This clonotype was seen a few times. This rearrangement joins TRBV28 to TRBJ2-2, with 9 bases aligning to TRBD1. V lost 7 bases, J lost 5 bases, and 5 bases stayed unmatched. Germline CDR1 is MDHEN and CDR2 is SYDVKM. The CDR3 is made up of 14 amino acids. The CDR3, as DNA: TGTGCCAGCATACCGGGACAGGGAACCGGGGAGCTGTTTTTT. As protein: CASIPGQGTGELFF.

At least ten counts were recorded for this clonotype. The chain uses TRBV5-1 and TRBJ1-1; D is unresolved. Trimming left V 6 bases short and J 3 bases short, with 15 bases between. Germline CDR1 and CDR2: SGHRS and YFSETQ. The CDR3 spans 14 residues. CDR3: CASNPLTRDTEAFF. In DNA form, the CDR3 reads TGCGCCAGCAACCCCTTGACTCGGGACACTGAAGCTTTCTTT.

This clonotype came up a few times. The V call is TRBV2, the J call TRBJ1-2, with D unclear. Trimming shortened V by 6 bases and J by 4 bases, and 9 bases separated the two germline ends. Looked up from germline, CDR1 is SNHLY and CDR2 is FYNNEI. The CDR3 covers 12 residues. This CDR3 is CASSGTLYGYTF. The CDR3 nucleotides read TGTGCCAGCAGCGGCACCCTCTATGGCTACACCTTC.